This TCR beta chain was found in a study of T cells in localized non-small cell lung cancer. Trimming left V 2 bases short and J 7 bases short, with 8 bases between. CDR3 size: 13 residues. Per germline, CDR1 SGHDN and CDR2 FVKESK. General study findings and limits: Greater T cell density in blood accompanied longer overall survival. Adjacent lung held a median roughly 56 of the top 100 tumor clones. Heterogeneity is still possible, as just one tumor region was sequenced. Peak T cell clonality was found in uninvolved adjacent lung, exceeding tumor.

For this clone: Antigen unknown.

The protocol was immunoSEQ multiplex PCR, while the TCRdb copy is restricted to in-frame clones and leaves out a portion. Of 15,000 to 25,000 clones listed, approximately 80% are singletons. This chain joins TRBV14 and TRBJ1-4; D ambiguous. The TCR comes from a man aged 35-75 years with stage I lung adenocarcinoma. The sequenced sample was peripheral blood, obtained before any cancer treatment. CDR3 coding DNA: TGTGCCAGCAGCCAACAGCCAGGTGAAAAACTGTTTTTT. This encodes CASSQQPGEKLFF.